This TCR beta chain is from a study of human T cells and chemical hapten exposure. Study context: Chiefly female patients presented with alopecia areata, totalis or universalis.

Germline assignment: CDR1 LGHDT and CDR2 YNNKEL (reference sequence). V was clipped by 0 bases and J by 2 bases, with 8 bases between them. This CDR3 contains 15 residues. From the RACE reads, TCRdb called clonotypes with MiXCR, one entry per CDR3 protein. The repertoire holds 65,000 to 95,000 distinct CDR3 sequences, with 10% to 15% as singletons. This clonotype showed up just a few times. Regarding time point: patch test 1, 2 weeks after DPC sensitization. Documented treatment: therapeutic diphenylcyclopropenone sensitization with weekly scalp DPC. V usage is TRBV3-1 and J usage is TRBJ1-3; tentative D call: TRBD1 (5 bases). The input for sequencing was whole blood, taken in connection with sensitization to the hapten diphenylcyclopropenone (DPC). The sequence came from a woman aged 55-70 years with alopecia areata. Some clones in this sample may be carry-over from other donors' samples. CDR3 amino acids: CASSQERGTGNTIYF. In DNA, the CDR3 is TGTGCCAGCAGCCAAGAAAGGGGTACTGGAAACACCATATATTTT.